The clone carrying this T cell receptor beta chain occurred a few times. This specimen comes from a study of blood T cell repertoires in COVID-19. Study-wide context: The cDNA or gDNA used as material had been derived from T cells, B-cell-depleted T cells, or PBMCs.

The germline CDR1 and CDR2 sequences are MNHEY and SMNVEV (reference sequence). The CDR3 loop spans 14 amino acids. The V end was cut by 4 bases, the J end by 0 bases, with 7 bases between. Original processing notes: Reference gene primer amplification in the assay estimated nucleated cell counts. The data were produced by immunoSEQ multiplex PCR, yet TCRdb's version contains in-frame clones alone and is incomplete. From that table come the V and J calls and clone size; the DNA was used to work out D and trimming. The table lists roughly 100,000 clones, about 72% of them singletons, with 9.8% in the top ten.

Source material: peripheral blood. J is TRBJ2-1 and V is TRBV27; possibly TRBD2 for D (6 bases). The receptor's source is a man aged 55-75 years with active or convalescent COVID-19. The CDR3 sequence: CASSYGSSYNEQFF. CDR3 nucleotides: TGTGCCAGCAGTTACGGGAGCTCCTACAATGAGCAGTTCTTC.